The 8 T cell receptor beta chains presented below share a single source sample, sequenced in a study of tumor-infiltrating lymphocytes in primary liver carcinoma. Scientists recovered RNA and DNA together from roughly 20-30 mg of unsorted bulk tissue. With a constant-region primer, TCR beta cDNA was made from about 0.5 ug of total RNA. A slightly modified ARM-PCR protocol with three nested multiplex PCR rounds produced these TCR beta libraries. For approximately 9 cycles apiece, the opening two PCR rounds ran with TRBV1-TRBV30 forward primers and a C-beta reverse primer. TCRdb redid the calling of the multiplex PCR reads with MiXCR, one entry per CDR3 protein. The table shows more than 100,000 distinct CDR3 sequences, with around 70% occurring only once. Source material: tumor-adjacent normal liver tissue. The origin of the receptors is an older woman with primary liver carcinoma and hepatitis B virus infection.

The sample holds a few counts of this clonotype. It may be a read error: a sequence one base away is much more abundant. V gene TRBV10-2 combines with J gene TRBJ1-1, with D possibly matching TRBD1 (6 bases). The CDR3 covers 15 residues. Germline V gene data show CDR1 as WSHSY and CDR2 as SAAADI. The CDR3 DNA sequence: TGCGTCAGCAGTGAGTCGGGGGGGCTGGCCGCAGAGGCTTTCTTT. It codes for CVSSESGGLAAEAFF.

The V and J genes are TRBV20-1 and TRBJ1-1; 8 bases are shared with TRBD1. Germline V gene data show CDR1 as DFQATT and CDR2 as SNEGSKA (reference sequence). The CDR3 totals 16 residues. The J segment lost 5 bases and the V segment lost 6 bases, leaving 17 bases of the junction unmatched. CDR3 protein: CSAHILAGGTDTEAFF. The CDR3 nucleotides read TGCAGTGCCCACATCTTGGCAGGGGGCACGGATACTGAAGCTTTCTTT.

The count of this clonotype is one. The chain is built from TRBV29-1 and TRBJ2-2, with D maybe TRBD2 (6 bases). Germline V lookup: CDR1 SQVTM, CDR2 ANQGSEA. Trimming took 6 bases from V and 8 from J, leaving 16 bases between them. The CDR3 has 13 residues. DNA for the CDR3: TGCAGCGTCACGGGCACTCGGGGGGGGGAGCTGTTTTTT. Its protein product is CSVTGTRGGELFF.

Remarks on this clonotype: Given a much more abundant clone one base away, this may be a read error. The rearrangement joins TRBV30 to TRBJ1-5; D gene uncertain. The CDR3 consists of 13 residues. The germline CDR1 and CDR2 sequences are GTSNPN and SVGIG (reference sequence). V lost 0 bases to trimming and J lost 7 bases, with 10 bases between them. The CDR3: CAWSVADGQPQHF. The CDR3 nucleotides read TGTGCCTGGAGTGTTGCGGACGGGCAGCCCCAGCATTTT.

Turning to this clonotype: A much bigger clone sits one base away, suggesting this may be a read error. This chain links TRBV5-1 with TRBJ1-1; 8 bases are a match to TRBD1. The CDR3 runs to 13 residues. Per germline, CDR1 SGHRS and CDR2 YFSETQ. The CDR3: CASSLTGGTEALF. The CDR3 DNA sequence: TGCGCCAGCAGCCTTACAGGGGGTACTGAAGCTCTCTTT.

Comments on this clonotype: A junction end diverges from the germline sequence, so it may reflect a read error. CDR3 loop: CASGQLRLVLVVGSYTF. In DNA, the CDR3 is TGCGCCAGCGGCCAGTTGCGGTTGGTCTTAGTCGTGGGGAGCTACACCTTC. The chain uses TRBV4-1 and TRBJ1-2; D unresolved. CDR1 is MGHRA, CDR2 YSYEKL, per germline. This CDR3 is 17 amino acids long.

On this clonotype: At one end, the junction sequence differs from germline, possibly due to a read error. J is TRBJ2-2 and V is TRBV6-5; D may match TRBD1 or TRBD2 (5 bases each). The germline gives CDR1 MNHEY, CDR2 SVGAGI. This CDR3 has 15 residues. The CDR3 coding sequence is TGTGCCGCCAGACTATCAGGGACGAACACCGGGGAACTGTTTTTT. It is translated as CAARLSGTNTGELFF.

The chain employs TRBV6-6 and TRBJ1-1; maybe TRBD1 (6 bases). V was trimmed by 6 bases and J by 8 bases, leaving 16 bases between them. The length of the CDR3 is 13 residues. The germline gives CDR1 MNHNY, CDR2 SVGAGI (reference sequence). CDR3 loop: CASSPLGGYEAFF. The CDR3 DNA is TGTGCCAGCAGCCCCCTGGGGGGCTACGAAGCTTTCTTT.